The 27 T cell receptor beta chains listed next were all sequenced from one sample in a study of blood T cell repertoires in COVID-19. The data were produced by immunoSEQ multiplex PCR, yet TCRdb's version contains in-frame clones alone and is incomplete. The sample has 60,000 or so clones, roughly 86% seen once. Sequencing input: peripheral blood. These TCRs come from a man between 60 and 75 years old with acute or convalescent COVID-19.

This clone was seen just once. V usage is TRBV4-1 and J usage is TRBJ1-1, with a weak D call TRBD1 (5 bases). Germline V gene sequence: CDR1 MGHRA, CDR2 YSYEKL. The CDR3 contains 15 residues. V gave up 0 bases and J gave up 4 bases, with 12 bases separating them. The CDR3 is CASSQEGDLGTEAFF. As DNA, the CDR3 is TGCGCCAGCAGCCAAGAAGGGGATTTGGGCACTGAAGCTTTCTTT.

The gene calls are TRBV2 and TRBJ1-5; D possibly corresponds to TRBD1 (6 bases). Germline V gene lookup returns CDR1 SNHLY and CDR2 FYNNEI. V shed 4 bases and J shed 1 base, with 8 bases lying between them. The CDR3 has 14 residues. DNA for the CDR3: TGTGCCAGCAGTGGGCAGGGGAGCAATCAGCCCCAGCATTTT. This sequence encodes CASSGQGSNQPQHF.

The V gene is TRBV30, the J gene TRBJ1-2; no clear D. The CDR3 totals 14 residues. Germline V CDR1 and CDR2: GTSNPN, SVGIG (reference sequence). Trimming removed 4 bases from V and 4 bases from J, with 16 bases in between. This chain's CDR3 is CAWKDYPLIYGYTF. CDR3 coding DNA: TGTGCCTGGAAGGACTATCCCCTCATCTATGGCTACACCTTC.

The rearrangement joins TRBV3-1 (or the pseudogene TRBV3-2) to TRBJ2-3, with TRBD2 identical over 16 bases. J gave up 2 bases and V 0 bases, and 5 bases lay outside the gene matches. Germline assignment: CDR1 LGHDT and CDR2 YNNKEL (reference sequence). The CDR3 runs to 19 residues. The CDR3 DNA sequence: TGTGCCAGCAGCCAAGAAGGGACTAGCGGGGGGGCAAACACAGATACGCAGTATTTT. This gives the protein CASSQEGTSGGANTDTQYF.

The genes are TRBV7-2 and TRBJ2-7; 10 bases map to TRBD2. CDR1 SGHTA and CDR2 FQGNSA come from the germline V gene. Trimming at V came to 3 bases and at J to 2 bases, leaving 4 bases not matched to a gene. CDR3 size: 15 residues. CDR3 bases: TGTGCCAGCAGCTTTGGACTAGCGGATACCTACGAGCAGTACTTC. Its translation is CASSFGLADTYEQYF. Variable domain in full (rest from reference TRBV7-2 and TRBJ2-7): GAGVSQSPSNKVTEKGKDVELRCDPISGHTALYWYRQSLGQGLEFLIYFQGNSAPDKSGLPSDRFSAERTGGSVSTLTIQRTQQEDSAVYLCASSFGLADTYEQYFGPGTRLTVT.

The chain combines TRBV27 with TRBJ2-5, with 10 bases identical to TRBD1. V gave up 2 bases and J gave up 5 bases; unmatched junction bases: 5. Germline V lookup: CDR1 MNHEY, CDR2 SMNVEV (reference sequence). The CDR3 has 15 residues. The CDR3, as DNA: TGTGCCAGCAGTTTAATGGGACAGGGGATGGAGACCCAGTACTTC. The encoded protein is CASSLMGQGMETQYF.

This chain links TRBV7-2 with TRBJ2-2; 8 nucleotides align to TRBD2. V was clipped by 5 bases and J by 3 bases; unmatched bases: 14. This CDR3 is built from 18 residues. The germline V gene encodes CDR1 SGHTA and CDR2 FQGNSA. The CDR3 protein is CASSTRGAGGEYTGELFF. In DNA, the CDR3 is TGTGCCAGCAGCACCCGGGGGGCGGGGGGCGAGTACACCGGGGAGCTGTTTTTT.

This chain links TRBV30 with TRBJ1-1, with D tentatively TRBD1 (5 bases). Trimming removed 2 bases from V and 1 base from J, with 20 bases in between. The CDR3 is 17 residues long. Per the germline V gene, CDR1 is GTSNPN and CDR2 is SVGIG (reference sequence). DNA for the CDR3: TGTGCCTGGAGTAGTTCGGGTTCCTTCAGGGAGAACACTGAAGCTTTCTTT. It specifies CAWSSSGSFRENTEAFF.

The CDR3 region is CATSSRGLAKNIQYF. For the CDR3, the DNA is TGTGCCACCAGCAGCAGGGGATTAGCCAAAAACATTCAGTACTTC. The chain couples TRBV15 to TRBJ2-4; the D gene is possibly TRBD1 (6 bases). Looked up from germline, CDR1 is LNHNV and CDR2 is YYDKDF (reference sequence). Trimming removed 3 bases from V and 0 bases from J, with 9 bases in between. This CDR3 is built from 15 residues.

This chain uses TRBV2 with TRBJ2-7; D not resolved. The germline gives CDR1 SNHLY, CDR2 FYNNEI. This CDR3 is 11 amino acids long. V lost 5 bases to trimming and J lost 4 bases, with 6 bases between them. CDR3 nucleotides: TGTGCCAGCAGTCCTATATACGAGCAGTACTTC. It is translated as CASSPIYEQYF.

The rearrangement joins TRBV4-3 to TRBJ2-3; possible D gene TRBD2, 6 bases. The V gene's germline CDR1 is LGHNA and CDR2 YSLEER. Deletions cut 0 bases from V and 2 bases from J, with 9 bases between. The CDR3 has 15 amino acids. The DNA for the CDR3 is TGCGCCAGCAGCCAAGAAGAGGGACTCACAGATACGCAGTATTTT. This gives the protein CASSQEEGLTDTQYF.

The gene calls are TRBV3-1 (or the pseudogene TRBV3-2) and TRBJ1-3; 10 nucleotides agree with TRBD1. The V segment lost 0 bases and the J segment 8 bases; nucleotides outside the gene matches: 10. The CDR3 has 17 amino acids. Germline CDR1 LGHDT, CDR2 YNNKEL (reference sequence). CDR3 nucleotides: TGTGCCAGCAGCCAAGAGCCGTGGACAGGGGGGGGTGACACCATATATTTT. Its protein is CASSQEPWTGGGDTIYF.

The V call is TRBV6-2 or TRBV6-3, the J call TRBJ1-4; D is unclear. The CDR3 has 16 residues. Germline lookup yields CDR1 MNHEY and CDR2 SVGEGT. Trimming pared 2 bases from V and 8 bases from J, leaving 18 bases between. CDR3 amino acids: CASSYGRELFGEKLFF. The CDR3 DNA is TGTGCCAGCAGTTACGGACGGGAATTATTTGGAGAAAAACTGTTTTTT.

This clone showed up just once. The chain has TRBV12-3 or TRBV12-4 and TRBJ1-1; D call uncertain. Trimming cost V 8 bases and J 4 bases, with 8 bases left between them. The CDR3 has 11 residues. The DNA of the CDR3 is TGTGCCAGCGGCTCTGGCACTGAAGCTTTCTTT. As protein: CASGSGTEAFF.

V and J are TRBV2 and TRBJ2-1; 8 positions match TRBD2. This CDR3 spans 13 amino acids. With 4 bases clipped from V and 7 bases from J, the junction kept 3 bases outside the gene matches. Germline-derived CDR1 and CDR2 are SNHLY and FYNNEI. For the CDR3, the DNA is TGTGCCAGCAGTGGGACTAGCCGGAATGAGCAGTTCTTC. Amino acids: CASSGTSRNEQFF. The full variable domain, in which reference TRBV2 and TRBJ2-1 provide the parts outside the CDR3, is EPEVTQTPSHQVTQMGQEVILRCVPISNHLYFYWYRQILGQKVEFLVSFYNNEISEKSEIFDDQFSVERPDGSNFTLKIRSTKLEDSAMYFCASSGTSRNEQFFGPGTRLTVL.

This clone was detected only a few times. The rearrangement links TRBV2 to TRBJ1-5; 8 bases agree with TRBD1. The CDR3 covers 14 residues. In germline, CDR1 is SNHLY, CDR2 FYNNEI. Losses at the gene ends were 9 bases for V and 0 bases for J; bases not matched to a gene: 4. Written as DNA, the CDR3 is TGTGCCAGTGGGACAGGTTATAGCAATCAGCCCCAGCATTTT. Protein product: CASGTGYSNQPQHF.

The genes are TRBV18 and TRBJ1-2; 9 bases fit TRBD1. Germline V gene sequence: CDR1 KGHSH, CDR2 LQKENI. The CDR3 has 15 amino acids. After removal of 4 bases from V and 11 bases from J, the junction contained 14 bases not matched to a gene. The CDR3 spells CASSLSGTGLRGYTF. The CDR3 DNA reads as TGTGCCAGCTCACTCTCCGGGACAGGGTTACGGGGATACACCTTC.

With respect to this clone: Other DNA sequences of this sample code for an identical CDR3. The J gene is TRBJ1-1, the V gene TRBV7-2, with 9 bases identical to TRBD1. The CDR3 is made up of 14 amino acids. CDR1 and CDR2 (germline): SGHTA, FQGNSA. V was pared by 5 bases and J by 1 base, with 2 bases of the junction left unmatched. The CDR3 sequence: CASSLGQGNTEAFF. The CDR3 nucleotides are TGTGCCAGCAGCCTGGGACAGGGGAACACTGAAGCTTTCTTT. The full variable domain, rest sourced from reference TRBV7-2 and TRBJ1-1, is GAGVSQSPSNKVTEKGKDVELRCDPISGHTALYWYRQSLGQGLEFLIYFQGNSAPDKSGLPSDRFSAERTGGSVSTLTIQRTQQEDSAVYLCASSLGQGNTEAFFGQGTRLTVV.

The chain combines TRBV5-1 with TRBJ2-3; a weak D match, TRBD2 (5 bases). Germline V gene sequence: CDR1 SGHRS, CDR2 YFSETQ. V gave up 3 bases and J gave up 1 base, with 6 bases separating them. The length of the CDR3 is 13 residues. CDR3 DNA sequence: TGCGCCAGCAGCTCCGGGGGCACAGATACGCAGTATTTT. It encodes CASSSGGTDTQYF.

CDR3 nucleotide sequence: TGCGCCAGCAGCTCTGATGGTAAGCGGGGGAGCAGTCACGAGCAGTACTTC. Its translation: CASSSDGKRGSSHEQYF. The chain recombines TRBV5-1 with TRBJ2-7; TRBD2 agrees at 8 bases. V lost 3 bases to trimming and J lost 5 bases; unmatched junction nucleotides: 16. From germline, CDR1 is SGHRS and CDR2 YFSETQ. This CDR3 has 17 amino acids.

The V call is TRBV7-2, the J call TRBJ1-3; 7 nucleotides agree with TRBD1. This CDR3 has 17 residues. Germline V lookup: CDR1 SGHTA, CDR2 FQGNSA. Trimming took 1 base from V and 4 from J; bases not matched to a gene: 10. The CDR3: CASSLVTGVALGNTIYF. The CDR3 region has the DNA TGTGCCAGCAGCTTAGTAACAGGGGTGGCCCTCGGAAACACCATATATTTT. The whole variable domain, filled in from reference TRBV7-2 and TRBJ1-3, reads GAGVSQSPSNKVTEKGKDVELRCDPISGHTALYWYRQSLGQGLEFLIYFQGNSAPDKSGLPSDRFSAERTGGSVSTLTIQRTQQEDSAVYLCASSLVTGVALGNTIYFGEGSWLTVV.

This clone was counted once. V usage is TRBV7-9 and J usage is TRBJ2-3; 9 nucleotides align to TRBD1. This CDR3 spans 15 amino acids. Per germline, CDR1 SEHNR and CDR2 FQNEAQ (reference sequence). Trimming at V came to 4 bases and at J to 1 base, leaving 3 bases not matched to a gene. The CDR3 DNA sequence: TGTGCCAGCAGCTCCACAGGGGGCGGCACAGATACGCAGTATTTT. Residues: CASSSTGGGTDTQYF.

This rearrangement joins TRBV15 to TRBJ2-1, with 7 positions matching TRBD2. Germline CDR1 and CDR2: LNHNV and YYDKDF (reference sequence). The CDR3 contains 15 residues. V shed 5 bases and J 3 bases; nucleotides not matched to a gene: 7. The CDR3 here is CATSGLGGYYNEQFF. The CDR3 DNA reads TGTGCCACCAGCGGGCTGGGGGGGTACTACAATGAGCAGTTCTTC.

In DNA form, the CDR3 reads TGTGCCAGCAGTGAGACAGACTTCAATCAGCCCCAGCATTTT. Translating it yields CASSETDFNQPQHF. The V and J genes are TRBV2 and TRBJ1-5; D might be TRBD1 (5 bases). The V gene's germline CDR1 is SNHLY and CDR2 FYNNEI. With 3 bases removed from V and 3 bases from J, the gap between germline ends came to 9 bases. CDR3 length: 14 residues.

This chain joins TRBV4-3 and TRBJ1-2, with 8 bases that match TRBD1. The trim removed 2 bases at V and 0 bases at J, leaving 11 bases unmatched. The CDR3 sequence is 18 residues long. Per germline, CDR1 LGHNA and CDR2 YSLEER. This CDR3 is CASSQNDRGTSANYGYTF. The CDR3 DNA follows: TGCGCCAGCAGCCAAAACGACAGGGGAACATCAGCTAACTATGGCTACACCTTC.

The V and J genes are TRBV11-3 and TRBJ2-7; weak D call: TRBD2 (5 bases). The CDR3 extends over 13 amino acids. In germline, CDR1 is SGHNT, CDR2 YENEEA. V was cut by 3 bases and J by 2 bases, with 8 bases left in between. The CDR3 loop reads CASSFSGAYEQYF. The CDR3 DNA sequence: TGTGCCAGCAGCTTCTCCGGGGCCTACGAGCAGTACTTC.

DNA for the CDR3: TGTGCCAGCACGCCTTCTTTAGCCTACGAGCAGTACTTC. Translating it yields CASTPSLAYEQYF. V is TRBV12-3 or TRBV12-4 and J is TRBJ2-7; D gene uncertain. The V end was cut by 7 bases, the J end by 2 bases, with 12 bases between. CDR3 length equals 13 residues.